This T cell receptor beta chain was obtained from a study of T cells in Graves' hyperthyroidism and ophthalmopathy. Study-wide results and caveats: Onset of ophthalmopathy came a median approximately 6.8 months after the model predicted it.

Patients counted as stable if ophthalmopathy did not develop within 18 months. Amplification of TCR beta CDR3 regions used RNA as the template. Carried out on the TCR CDR3, a first-round RT-PCR used the HTBI primer set. TCRdb passed the multiplex PCR reads through MiXCR, listing each CDR3 protein once. The sample lists approximately 630,000 distinct CDR3 sequences, 16% occurring once. Concerning this clonotype itself: The antigen remains undetermined.

CDR1 is ENHRY and CDR2 is SYGVKD in the germline V gene. V lost 5 bases and J lost 5, with 9 bases in between. This CDR3 spans 12 amino acids. Sequenced material: blood. The gene calls are TRBV10-3 and TRBJ1-2; possible D gene TRBD1, 6 bases. The TCR sequence derives from a woman in her thirties with Graves' hyperthyroidism. The CDR3 protein is CAISRQGYGYTF. The DNA for the CDR3 is TGTGCCATCAGTCGCCAGGGGTATGGCTACACCTTC.